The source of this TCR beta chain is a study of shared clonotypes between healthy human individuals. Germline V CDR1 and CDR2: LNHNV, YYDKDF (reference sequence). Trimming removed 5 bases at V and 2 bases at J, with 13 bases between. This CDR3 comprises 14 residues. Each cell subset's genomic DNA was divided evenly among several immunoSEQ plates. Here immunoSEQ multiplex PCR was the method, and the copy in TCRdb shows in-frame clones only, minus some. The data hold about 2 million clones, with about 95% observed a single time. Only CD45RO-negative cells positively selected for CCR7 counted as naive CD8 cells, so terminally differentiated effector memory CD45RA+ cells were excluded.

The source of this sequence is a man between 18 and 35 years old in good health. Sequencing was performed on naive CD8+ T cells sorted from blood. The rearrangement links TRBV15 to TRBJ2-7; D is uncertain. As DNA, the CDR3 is TGTGCCACCAGCTACGCGGAGAATACCTACGAGCAGTACTTC. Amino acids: CATSYAENTYEQYF. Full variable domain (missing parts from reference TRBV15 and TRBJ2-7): DAMVIQNPRYQVTQFGKPVTLSCSQTLNHNVMYWYQQKSSQAPKLLFHYYDKDFNNEADTPDNFQSRRPNTSFCFLDIRSPGLGDTAMYLCATSYAENTYEQYFGPGTRLTVT.